The 21 T cell receptor beta chains below come from one sample, sequenced in a study of T cells in Graves' hyperthyroidism and ophthalmopathy. What was amplified from RNA transcripts were TCR beta CDR3 regions. HTBI primers drove first-round RT-PCR of the TCR CDR3. A single record per CDR3 protein comes from TCRdb applying MiXCR to the multiplex PCR reads. The profile shows about 100,000 distinct CDR3 sequences, 16% of them singletons. The sample was blood. These receptor sequences come from a woman aged 45-65 years with Graves' hyperthyroidism.

This clonotype was found many times. V gene TRBV5-1 combines with J gene TRBJ2-7; D possibly corresponds to TRBD2 (6 bases). Germline assignment: CDR1 SGHRS and CDR2 YFSETQ. The V end was cut by 0 bases, the J end by 1 base, with 11 bases between. This CDR3 has 15 amino acids. This CDR3 reads CASSLERVGSYEQYF. The CDR3 nucleotides read TGCGCCAGCAGCTTGGAGCGGGTAGGTTCCTACGAGCAGTACTTC.

Ten or more counts support this clonotype. This chain connects TRBV12-3 or TRBV12-4 to TRBJ2-7; 7 bases match TRBD1. There are 14 residues in the CDR3. The V segment lost 2 bases and the J segment 6 bases; nucleotides outside the gene matches: 7. CDR3 region: CASSLNRGPSEQYF. CDR3 sequence (DNA): TGTGCCAGCAGTTTAAACAGGGGCCCCTCCGAGCAGTACTTC.

This clonotype showed up many times. This sequence joins TRBV6-1 and TRBJ1-1, with D tentatively TRBD1 (5 bases). The CDR3 runs 15 residues. The germline V gene encodes CDR1 MNHNS and CDR2 SASEGT. The V end lost 5 bases, the J end lost 4 bases, and 17 bases lay between the germline ends. The CDR3 DNA reads as TGTGCCAGCAGTCAATGGGACTTGCGCGGCACTGAAGCTTTCTTT. This encodes CASSQWDLRGTEAFF.

The table lists this clonotype with a few counts. This could be a read error, since a much larger clone is one nucleotide away. This sequence joins TRBV6-2 or TRBV6-3 and TRBJ2-3; TRBD2 might be the D (6 bases). CDR3 length equals 16 residues. Germline-derived CDR1 and CDR2 are MNHEY and SVGEGT. CDR3 residues: CVSSSGRLQGTDTQYF. CDR3 coding DNA: TGTGTCAGCAGTTCCGGGAGACTCCAAGGGACAGATACGCAGTATTTT.

In its sample, this clonotype was seen many times. The chain carries TRBV6-6 and TRBJ1-1; no clear D. CDR1 and CDR2 from the germline V gene are MNHNY and SVGAGI (reference sequence). The CDR3 sequence is 16 residues long. Trimming took off 0 bases at V and 1 base at J, with 12 bases between the two ends. The CDR3 here is CASSYSTRGKNTEAFF. CDR3 nucleotides: TGTGCCAGCAGTTACTCGACGCGGGGAAAGAACACTGAAGCTTTCTTT.

This clonotype was observed a handful of times. V is TRBV11-2 and J is TRBJ2-3, with 10 bases matching TRBD2. This CDR3 comprises 16 residues. V lost 4 bases to trimming and J lost 2 bases; unmatched junction nucleotides: 6. In germline, CDR1 is SGHAT, CDR2 FQNNGV. The CDR3 is CASSSLAGAITDTQYF. In DNA, the CDR3 is TGTGCCAGCAGCTCCCTAGCGGGGGCGATCACAGATACGCAGTATTTT.

This clonotype was seen at least ten times. This chain links TRBV2 with TRBJ1-5; D ambiguous. Germline lookup yields CDR1 SNHLY and CDR2 FYNNEI. The CDR3 extends over 13 amino acids. Trimming cost V 6 bases and J 7 bases, with 13 bases left between them. In DNA, the CDR3 is TGTGCCAGCAGGGGTGTCCCCGGCCAGCCCCAGCATTTT. The encoded protein is CASRGVPGQPQHF.

The sample holds many counts of this clonotype. This chain links TRBV10-3 with TRBJ2-6, with TRBD1 identical over 8 bases. With 4 bases clipped from V and 0 bases from J, the junction kept 5 bases outside the gene matches. This CDR3 comprises 17 residues. The germline V gene encodes CDR1 ENHRY and CDR2 SYGVKD. The CDR3 DNA is TGTGCCATCAGTGGGGACAGGCGCTTCTCTGGGGCCAACGTCCTGACTTTC. Translating it yields CAISGDRRFSGANVLTF.

This clonotype was seen more than once but under ten times. This may be a read error, as it is one base from a much larger clone. The CDR3 coding sequence is TGTGCCAGCAGCCAAGGCGTAGGGATAAAGGTCGGGGAGCTGTTTTTT. Residues: CASSQGVGIKVGELFF. The chain uses TRBV14 and TRBJ2-2; D is unclear. The V gene's germline CDR1 is SGHDN and CDR2 FVKESK. Trimming stripped 1 base from V and 7 bases from J, with 16 bases between. The CDR3 length is 16 residues.

This clonotype was observed at least ten times. The chain couples TRBV20-1 to TRBJ2-3; D uncertain. This CDR3 region has 11 residues. The germline V and J ends were trimmed by 1 base and 6 bases, with 5 bases remaining between them. CDR1 and CDR2 from the germline V gene are DFQATT and SNEGSKA (reference sequence). The CDR3 DNA reads as TGCAGTGCTAGAGTCTTTGATACGCAGTATTTT. Translated, it gives CSARVFDTQYF.

This clonotype showed up many times. V usage is TRBV18 and J usage is TRBJ1-1, with 7 nucleotides matching TRBD1. V was clipped by 8 bases and J by 3 bases; unmatched bases: 6. There are 13 residues in the CDR3. The V gene's germline CDR1 is KGHSH and CDR2 LQKENI. The CDR3: CASATGRDTEAFF. CDR3 DNA: TGTGCCAGCGCGACAGGGAGAGACACTGAAGCTTTCTTT.

In this sample, this clonotype turned up a few times. This rearrangement joins TRBV7-3 to TRBJ2-3; TRBD1 or TRBD2 may be the D gene (6 bases each). The CDR3 sequence is 15 residues long. With 2 bases removed from V and 1 base from J, the gap between germline ends came to 10 bases. Germline V gene data show CDR1 as SGHTA and CDR2 as FQGTGA. The CDR3 sequence: CASSLLEGGTDTQYF. CDR3 nucleotide sequence: TGTGCCAGCAGCTTATTGGAGGGGGGCACAGATACGCAGTATTTT.

This clonotype was recorded at least ten times. The rearrangement joins TRBV12-3 or TRBV12-4 to TRBJ2-2, with TRBD1 matching 9 bases. V gave up 5 bases and J gave up 10 bases; unmatched junction bases: 8. This CDR3 spans 14 amino acids. In DNA, the CDR3 is TGTGCCAGCAGTCGTCAACAGGGGGCGTCGGAGCTGTTTTTT. Protein: CASSRQQGASELFF.

This clonotype showed up many times. The CDR3 is CASSFLTSGRNQETQYF. In nucleotides, the CDR3 is TGTGCCAGCAGCTTTCTGACTAGCGGGAGGAACCAAGAGACCCAGTACTTC. This sequence joins TRBV7-9 and TRBJ2-5; 13 nucleotides line up with TRBD2. The trim removed 3 bases at V and 0 bases at J, leaving 4 bases unmatched. Germline CDR1 is SEHNR and CDR2 is FQNEAQ (reference sequence). The length of the CDR3 is 17 residues.

In its sample, this clonotype was seen a few times. The J gene is TRBJ2-3, the V gene TRBV5-4; the match to TRBD2 covers 12 bases. The germline gives CDR1 SGHNT, CDR2 YYREEE (reference sequence). The junction had 14 bases not matched to a gene; V was cut back by 6 bases and J by 0 bases. The CDR3 covers 19 residues. CDR3 loop: CASTPHGTSGYSSTDTQYF. For the CDR3, the DNA is TGTGCCAGCACCCCTCACGGGACTAGCGGGTATTCTAGCACAGATACGCAGTATTTT. Complete variable domain (other parts from reference TRBV5-4 and TRBJ2-3): ETGVTQSPTHLIKTRGQQVTLRCSSQSGHNTVSWYQQALGQGPQFIFQYYREEENGRGNFPPRFSGLQFPNYSSELNVNALELDDSALYLCASTPHGTSGYSSTDTQYFGPGTRLTVL.

This clonotype was picked up many times. This chain joins TRBV28 and TRBJ2-7; 7 bases map to TRBD1. The CDR3 contains 13 residues. J lost 3 bases, V lost 6 bases, and 5 bases had no gene match. Germline-derived CDR1 and CDR2 are MDHEN and SYDVKM. CDR3 residues: CASRPTGVYEQYF. The CDR3 coding sequence is TGTGCCAGCAGACCCACAGGGGTCTACGAGCAGTACTTC.

This clonotype was seen ten or more times. The chain is built from TRBV2 and TRBJ2-7; the D gene could be TRBD1 or TRBD2 (5 bases each). Trimming removed 5 bases at V and 6 bases at J, with 14 bases between. The length of the CDR3 is 13 residues. Germline lookup yields CDR1 SNHLY and CDR2 FYNNEI. The CDR3 region is CASSPGTKVEQYV. CDR3 nucleotides: TGTGCCAGCAGTCCCGGGACCAAGGTCGAGCAGTACGTC.

This clonotype has a count of ten or more. The V and J genes are TRBV25-1 and TRBJ2-2; the D gene is possibly TRBD1 (5 bases). Trimming took off 3 bases at V and 5 bases at J, with 13 bases between the two ends. Germline V gene lookup returns CDR1 MGHDK and CDR2 SYGVNS. This CDR3 region has 15 residues. The CDR3 nucleotides are TGTGCCAGCAGTGAGACCCCAGGGAATACCGGGGAGCTGTTTTTT. Amino acid sequence: CASSETPGNTGELFF.

The chain has TRBV20-1 and TRBJ2-5, with 14 bases lining up with TRBD2. The CDR3 extends over 18 amino acids. In germline, CDR1 is DFQATT, CDR2 SNEGSKA (reference sequence). J gave up 5 bases and V 6 bases, and 17 bases lay outside the gene matches. CDR3 nucleotide sequence: TGCAGTGCCCCCGGGACCGGGACTAGCGGGAGAGATCGGGAGACCCAGTACTTC. As protein: CSAPGTGTSGRDRETQYF.

The table lists this clonotype with many counts. The rearrangement links TRBV5-1 to TRBJ1-3, with D uncertain. Per germline, CDR1 SGHRS and CDR2 YFSETQ. The V end lost 4 bases, the J end lost 4 bases, and 12 bases lay between the germline ends. CDR3 size: 14 residues. CDR3 protein: CASSTGGAGNTIYF. The CDR3 nucleotides read TGCGCCAGCAGCACCGGAGGAGCCGGAAACACCATATATTTT.

The chain has TRBV6-1 and TRBJ2-3; 13 nucleotides agree with TRBD2. CDR3 length: 17 amino acids. The germline gives CDR1 MNHNS, CDR2 SASEGT. Unmatched junction bases numbered 6, after V lost 3 bases and J lost 3 bases. This chain's CDR3 is CASSDPGLAGLTDTQYF. In DNA, the CDR3 is TGTGCCAGCAGTGATCCGGGACTAGCGGGATTGACAGATACGCAGTATTTT.